These 21 T cell receptor beta chains were all obtained from the same sample, sequenced in a study of blood T cell repertoires in COVID-19. Method: immunoSEQ multiplex PCR; TCRdb's copy keeps in-frame clones and lacks some. The sample lists 150,000 or so clones; around nine tenths were seen once. Sequencing was done on a sample of PBMCs or T cells enriched from blood (not recorded which). These receptors all stem from a woman between 25 and 40 years old with acute COVID-19.

V gene TRBV19 combines with J gene TRBJ1-2; D gene uncertain. V was trimmed by 5 bases and J by 2 bases, leaving 6 bases between them. CDR3 size: 12 residues. Germline CDR1 is LNHDA and CDR2 is SQIVND (reference sequence). CDR3 in amino acids: CASSANNYGYTF. The CDR3 bases are TGTGCCAGTAGTGCGAACAACTATGGCTACACCTTC.

V gene TRBV24-1 combines with J gene TRBJ2-7; TRBD2 matches at 9 bases. Germline loops: CDR1 KGHDR, CDR2 SFDVKD. The trim removed 4 bases at V and 5 bases at J, leaving 11 bases unmatched. This CDR3 region has 16 residues. The CDR3 nucleotides read TGTGCCACCAGTGACCCCACTAGCGGGCCGACCCACGAGCAGTACTTC. Protein: CATSDPTSGPTHEQYF.

The chain recombines TRBV18 with TRBJ2-2; 8 positions match TRBD2. This CDR3 has 16 residues. V lost 3 bases to trimming and J lost 6 bases; unmatched junction nucleotides: 9. CDR1 is KGHSH, CDR2 LQKENI, per germline. The CDR3 region is CASSPSIAGFSGELFF. CDR3 sequence (DNA): TGTGCCAGCTCACCTTCGATAGCGGGATTTTCCGGGGAGCTGTTTTTT. Using reference TRBV18 and TRBJ2-2 for the parts outside the CDR3, the full variable domain is NAGVMQNPRHLVRRRGQEARLRCSPMKGHSHVYWYRQLPEEGLKFMVYLQKENIIDESGMPKERFSAEFPKEGPSILRIQQVVRGDSAAYFCASSPSIAGFSGELFFGEGSRLTVL.

This clone came up once. V usage is TRBV9 and J usage is TRBJ1-2, with D possibly matching TRBD1 (5 bases). The CDR3 length is 15 residues. CDR1 SGDLS and CDR2 YYNGEE come from the germline V gene. Trimming left V 0 bases short and J 6 bases short, with 15 bases between. CDR3 amino acids: CASSVASRGVNGYTF. CDR3 nucleotides: TGTGCCAGCAGCGTAGCATCTCGGGGGGTAAATGGCTACACCTTC.

The chain is built from TRBV10-3 and TRBJ2-1, with TRBD2 as a possible D gene (5 bases). The CDR3 totals 17 residues. V lost 4 bases to trimming and J lost 0 bases, with 16 bases between them. Germline V gene lookup returns CDR1 ENHRY and CDR2 SYGVKD. CDR3 residues: CAISVSPTGSSYNEQFF. The CDR3 DNA is TGTGCCATCAGTGTTTCCCCGACGGGGAGCTCCTACAATGAGCAGTTCTTC.

The chain joins TRBV18 to TRBJ2-1; 8 bases match TRBD2. The CDR3 extends over 15 amino acids. Germline-derived CDR1 and CDR2 are KGHSH and LQKENI. The trim removed 2 bases at V and 3 bases at J, leaving 3 bases unmatched. The CDR3 loop is CASSPLGTSYNEQFF. CDR3 in DNA: TGTGCCAGCTCACCATTGGGGACTAGCTACAATGAGCAGTTCTTC.

V and J are TRBV7-3 and TRBJ2-7; D gene uncertain. CDR1 SGHTA and CDR2 FQGTGA come from the germline V gene. The length of the CDR3 is 13 residues. V lost 2 bases and J lost 2, with 7 bases in between. Here the CDR3 DNA reads TGTGCCAGCAGCTTAGACACTCCCTACGAGCAGTACTTC. Its protein is CASSLDTPYEQYF.

The chain couples TRBV27 to TRBJ1-1, with 7 positions matching TRBD1. Trimming removed 5 bases from V and 1 base from J; junction bases left unmatched: 13. There are 17 residues in the CDR3. Germline V lookup: CDR1 MNHEY, CDR2 SMNVEV (reference sequence). Written as DNA, the CDR3 is TGTGCCAGCAGTCCCTTCCCGGGACAGACGAAGAACACTGAAGCTTTCTTT. Its protein product is CASSPFPGQTKNTEAFF.

This clone was observed once. V is TRBV13 and J is TRBJ2-7; 11 bases align to TRBD2. Germline V gene data show CDR1 as PRHDT and CDR2 as FYEKMQ (reference sequence). The CDR3 has 17 residues. Unmatched junction bases numbered 4, after V lost 0 bases and J lost 0 bases. This chain's CDR3 is CASSLGGLADLSYEQYF. The CDR3 DNA follows: TGTGCCAGCAGCTTAGGGGGACTAGCGGATCTCTCCTACGAGCAGTACTTC.

V is TRBV11-2 and J is TRBJ2-2; possible D gene TRBD2, 6 bases. Germline V CDR1 and CDR2: SGHAT, FQNNGV. With 5 bases removed from V and 0 bases from J, the gap between germline ends came to 10 bases. CDR3 length equals 15 residues. The CDR3 here is CASSLIAANTGELFF. The CDR3 DNA reads TGTGCCAGCAGCCTGATAGCGGCGAACACCGGGGAGCTGTTTTTT. Full variable domain (outside the CDR3, taken from reference TRBV11-2 and TRBJ2-2): EAGVAQSPRYKIIEKRQSVAFWCNPISGHATLYWYQQILGQGPKLLIQFQNNGVVDDSQLPKDRFSAERLKGVDSTLKIQPAKLEDSAVYLCASSLIAANTGELFFGEGSRLTVL.

J is TRBJ2-7 and V is TRBV14; D possibly corresponds to TRBD2 (7 bases). Trimming pared 4 bases from V and 2 bases from J, leaving 18 bases between. The germline V gene has CDR1 SGHDN and CDR2 FVKESK. The CDR3 extends over 16 amino acids. CDR3 nucleotide sequence: TGTGCCAGCAGCCCTCGGGGGGCTAGCGGCCCCTACGAGCAGTACTTC. Amino acid sequence: CASSPRGASGPYEQYF. The full variable domain, rest sourced from reference TRBV14 and TRBJ2-7, is EAGVTQFPSHSVIEKGQTVTLRCDPISGHDNLYWYRRVMGKEIKFLLHFVKESKQDESGMPNNRFLAERTGGTYSTLKVQPAELEDSGVYFCASSPRGASGPYEQYFGPGTRLTVT.

The chain joins TRBV7-2 to TRBJ2-7, with 9 bases aligning to TRBD1. The CDR3 totals 15 residues. Germline CDR1 is SGHTA and CDR2 is FQGNSA. V was pared by 5 bases and J by 6 bases, with 11 bases of the junction left unmatched. This CDR3 is CASSPTGTGSPEQYF. Written as DNA, the CDR3 is TGTGCCAGCAGCCCAACCGGGACAGGGTCCCCCGAGCAGTACTTC. Full variable domain (remainder filled in from reference TRBV7-2 and TRBJ2-7): GAGVSQSPSNKVTEKGKDVELRCDPISGHTALYWYRQSLGQGLEFLIYFQGNSAPDKSGLPSDRFSAERTGGSVSTLTIQRTQQEDSAVYLCASSPTGTGSPEQYFGPGTRLTVT.

This clone was recorded once. The chain couples TRBV7-3 to TRBJ1-1, with 8 positions matching TRBD1. In germline, CDR1 is SGHTA, CDR2 FQGTGA. CDR3 length equals 13 residues. V dropped 6 bases and J dropped 4; count of bases not matched to a gene: 4. The DNA for the CDR3 is TGTGCCAGCAGTAACGACAGGGGCACTGAAGCTTTCTTT. It is translated as CASSNDRGTEAFF.

The chain employs TRBV30 and TRBJ2-7; D perhaps matches TRBD2 (7 bases). Germline V gives CDR1 GTSNPN, CDR2 SVGIG (reference sequence). This CDR3 contains 14 residues. V lost 4 bases, J lost 1 base, and 14 bases lay in between. The CDR3 reads CAWTGGGSSYEQYF. The CDR3 bases are TGTGCCTGGACGGGGGGCGGGAGTTCCTACGAGCAGTACTTC. Variable domain in full (rest from reference TRBV30 and TRBJ2-7): SQTIHQWPATLVQPVGSPLSLECTVEGTSNPNLYWYRQAAGRGLQLLFYSVGIGQISSEVPQNLSASRPQDRQFILSSKKLLLSDSGFYLCAWTGGGSSYEQYFGPGTRLTVT.

The CDR3 DNA reads TGTGCCAGCAGTCCCATCGGCGCAGGGCTTGACTACGAGCAGTACTTC. This codes for CASSPIGAGLDYEQYF. The chain combines TRBV27 with TRBJ2-7, with D perhaps matching TRBD1 (5 bases). The germline V gene encodes CDR1 MNHEY and CDR2 SMNVEV (reference sequence). The V end lost 5 bases, the J end lost 3 bases, and 20 bases lay between the germline ends. There are 16 residues in the CDR3.

The chain uses TRBV7-4 and TRBJ2-7; 7 bases fit TRBD1. Germline assignment: CDR1 SGHVT and CDR2 SQSDAQ. This CDR3 region has 16 residues. Trimming cost V 7 bases and J 1 base; bases outside gene matches: 13. The CDR3 spells CASNLPLTGLSYEQYF. CDR3 nucleotides: TGTGCCAGCAACCTACCGTTGACAGGGTTGTCCTACGAGCAGTACTTC.

The rearrangement uses TRBV28 and TRBJ1-1; D might be TRBD1 (5 bases). The V end lost 5 bases, the J end lost 2 bases, and 18 bases lay between the germline ends. Germline V gene data show CDR1 as MDHEN and CDR2 as SYDVKM. There are 16 residues in the CDR3. In nucleotides, the CDR3 is TGTGCCAGCAGTATTGGGGCAGCGGGGGAAAACACTGAAGCTTTCTTT. As protein: CASSIGAAGENTEAFF. The full variable domain, in which reference TRBV28 and TRBJ1-1 provide the parts outside the CDR3, is DVKVTQSSRYLVKRTGEKVFLECVQDMDHENMFWYRQDPGLGLRLIYFSYDVKMKEKGDIPEGYSVSREKKERFSLILESASTNQTSMYLCASSIGAAGENTEAFFGQGTRLTVV.

The chain couples TRBV7-2 to TRBJ2-7; a weak D match, TRBD1 (6 bases). The length of the CDR3 is 15 residues. The V gene lost 5 bases and the J gene lost 2 bases, with 16 bases spanning the gap. Germline CDR1 SGHTA, CDR2 FQGNSA. The CDR3 DNA follows: TGTGCCAGCAGCCCCTCTGGACAGACCGCCTACGAGCAGTACTTC. Translating it yields CASSPSGQTAYEQYF.

This chain links TRBV28 with TRBJ2-5, with D unclear. The CDR3 totals 13 residues. Looked up from germline, CDR1 is MDHEN and CDR2 is SYDVKM. Between the trimmed V and J ends, which lost 5 bases and 5 bases, there was a span of 12 bases. This CDR3 reads CASSPYPVETQYF. As DNA, the CDR3 is TGTGCCAGCAGTCCATATCCGGTGGAGACCCAGTACTTC.

The chain couples TRBV27 to TRBJ1-5; 8 positions agree with TRBD1. The germline V gene has CDR1 MNHEY and CDR2 SMNVEV (reference sequence). V lost 1 base, J lost 4 bases, and 0 bases stayed unmatched. CDR3 length: 14 amino acids. For the CDR3, the DNA is TGTGCCAGCAGTTTATACAGGGGGAATCAGCCCCAGCATTTT. Translating gives CASSLYRGNQPQHF.

This clone appeared once. This chain uses TRBV13 with TRBJ1-1; the D gene is possibly TRBD1 (6 bases). This CDR3 is built from 14 residues. V was clipped by 6 bases and J by 0 bases, with 11 bases between them. Germline lookup yields CDR1 PRHDT and CDR2 FYEKMQ (reference sequence). This CDR3 is CASRPDRMNTEAFF. The DNA of the CDR3 is TGTGCCAGCAGACCCGACAGGATGAACACTGAAGCTTTCTTT.